These T cell receptor beta chains were read from a single sample in a study of shared clonotypes between healthy human individuals. Sequenced by immunoSEQ multiplex PCR; TCRdb stores in-frame clones only, minus some. Altogether about a million clones are present, about 75% being singletons, with the ten largest covering roughly 1.5%. Sequences were obtained from memory CD4+ T cells sorted from blood. These receptors all come from a man younger than 30 in good health. Each CDR3 is given with its conserved first and last residue. Each record gives: clone size, CDR3 length, V gene, D gene, J gene, CDR3 DNA, CDR3 protein. D genes are given only for firm matches. Clone size is not always given. Where it is, it says once, few, many or a class for expanded clones.

clone_size: -
cdr3_length: 12
v_call: TRBV6-5
d_call: -
j_call: TRBJ2-7
cdr3_nt: TGTGCCAGCAAGGACAGTGGCTACGAGCAGTACTTC
cdr3_aa: CASKDSGYEQYF

clone_size: -
cdr3_length: 15
v_call: TRBV5-4
d_call: TRBD2
j_call: TRBJ2-7
cdr3_nt: TGTGCCAGCAGCTTTTCCGGGAGGGCCGGTTACGAGCAGTACTTC
cdr3_aa: CASSFSGRAGYEQYF

clone_size: -
cdr3_length: 17
v_call: TRBV18
d_call: TRBD2
j_call: TRBJ2-3
cdr3_nt: TGTGCCAGCTCACCAGGGTTGAGAGCGGGGGTCACAGATACGCAGTATTTT
cdr3_aa: CASSPGLRAGVTDTQYF

clone_size: many
cdr3_length: 13
v_call: TRBV5-4
d_call: -
j_call: TRBJ1-2
cdr3_nt: TGTGCCAGCAGCTCGGCAGGGAACTATGGCTACACCTTC
cdr3_aa: CASSSAGNYGYTF

clone_size: few
cdr3_length: 16
v_call: TRBV5-6
d_call: -
j_call: TRBJ1-1
cdr3_nt: TGTGCCAGCAGCTTTAGACAGTCCGGTGTGACTGCCGAAGCTTTCTTT
cdr3_aa: CASSFRQSGVTAEAFF

clone_size: -
cdr3_length: 14
v_call: TRBV18
d_call: TRBD1
j_call: TRBJ1-4
cdr3_nt: TGTGCCAGCTCACCGGACAGGAAGAATGAAAAACTGTTTTTT
cdr3_aa: CASSPDRKNEKLFF

clone_size: -
cdr3_length: 14
v_call: TRBV28
d_call: -
j_call: TRBJ1-1
cdr3_nt: TGTGCCAGCAGTTTAATTGGGGGGAACACTGAAGCTTTCTTT
cdr3_aa: CASSLIGGNTEAFF

clone_size: -
cdr3_length: 16
v_call: TRBV4-1
d_call: -
j_call: TRBJ1-2
cdr3_nt: TGCGCCAGCAGCCAAACCCCCTTGGAATTGGGATATGGCTACACCTTC
cdr3_aa: CASSQTPLELGYGYTF

clone_size: -
cdr3_length: 15
v_call: TRBV2
d_call: TRBD1
j_call: TRBJ2-1
cdr3_nt: TGTGCCAGCAGAATGGGACAGGGGTTAGGCGGTGAGCAGTTCTTC
cdr3_aa: CASRMGQGLGGEQFF

clone_size: -
cdr3_length: 16
v_call: TRBV11-2
d_call: -
j_call: TRBJ2-2
cdr3_nt: TGTGCCAGCAGCTTACGAGGACTATCTAACACCGGGGAGCTGTTTTTT
cdr3_aa: CASSLRGLSNTGELFF

clone_size: -
cdr3_length: 16
v_call: TRBV5-4
d_call: -
j_call: TRBJ2-7
cdr3_nt: TGTGCCAGCGGGAACTCAGGTCCGGGACTCATGTACGAGCAGTACTTC
cdr3_aa: CASGNSGPGLMYEQYF

clone_size: few
cdr3_length: 14
v_call: TRBV28
d_call: TRBD1
j_call: TRBJ2-7
cdr3_nt: TGTGCCAGCACCCTGGACAGGCCCTCCTACGAGCAGTACTTC
cdr3_aa: CASTLDRPSYEQYF

clone_size: -
cdr3_length: 13
v_call: TRBV18
d_call: -
j_call: TRBJ1-1
cdr3_nt: TGTGCCAGCTCACTAGAAGGGGGAACTGAAGCTTTCTTT
cdr3_aa: CASSLEGGTEAFF

clone_size: few
cdr3_length: 16
v_call: TRBV10-2
d_call: TRBD2
j_call: TRBJ2-7
cdr3_nt: TGCGCCAGCAGGGAGGGACTAGCGGGAGGAGGCGGCGAGCAGTACTTC
cdr3_aa: CASREGLAGGGGEQYF

clone_size: -
cdr3_length: 16
v_call: TRBV4-1
d_call: TRBD1
j_call: TRBJ1-6
cdr3_nt: TGCGCCAGCAGCCAAGTGGGGGACAGAGGGAATTCACCCCTCCACTTT
cdr3_aa: CASSQVGDRGNSPLHF

clone_size: -
cdr3_length: 14
v_call: TRBV10-3
d_call: -
j_call: TRBJ2-7
cdr3_nt: TGTGCCATCTCAACCCCGGCGGAGTCCTACGAGCAGTACTTC
cdr3_aa: CAISTPAESYEQYF

clone_size: once
cdr3_length: 14
v_call: TRBV5-1
d_call: -
j_call: TRBJ2-5
cdr3_nt: TGCGCCAGCTCGGCTGGGGGGAGCGGAGAGACCCAGTACTTC
cdr3_aa: CASSAGGSGETQYF

clone_size: -
cdr3_length: 15
v_call: TRBV9
d_call: -
j_call: TRBJ2-3
cdr3_nt: TGTGCCAGCAGCGTAGACCCAGGGCTCACAGATACGCAGTATTTT
cdr3_aa: CASSVDPGLTDTQYF

clone_size: -
cdr3_length: 16
v_call: TRBV7-8
d_call: TRBD1
j_call: TRBJ1-3
cdr3_nt: TGTGCCAGCAGCCCGAGACAGGGAAACTCAGGGAACACCATATATTTT
cdr3_aa: CASSPRQGNSGNTIYF

clone_size: -
cdr3_length: 16
v_call: TRBV5-5
d_call: -
j_call: TRBJ1-5
cdr3_nt: TGTGCCAGCAGCTTGGTTGGGCTGGGGACAAATCAGCCCCAGCATTTT
cdr3_aa: CASSLVGLGTNQPQHF

clone_size: -
cdr3_length: 13
v_call: TRBV2
d_call: -
j_call: TRBJ1-2
cdr3_nt: TGTGCCAGCAGTGAGGTACCGGCGGGTGGCTACACCTTC
cdr3_aa: CASSEVPAGGYTF

clone_size: -
cdr3_length: 14
v_call: TRBV28
d_call: -
j_call: TRBJ1-2
cdr3_nt: TGTGCCAGCAGTTCCCCGACATCCAACTATGGCTACACCTTC
cdr3_aa: CASSSPTSNYGYTF